The clone carrying this T cell receptor (beta chain) has just one count. The authors' processing: Using reference gene primer amplification, nucleated cell counts were estimated. Using immunoSEQ multiplex PCR, the repertoire was profiled, and TCRdb retains in-frame clones only, with some absent. V, J and clone size are those of that table, while D and trimming were read from the DNA. This table has 70,000 or so clones, 85% to 90% appearing once. This specimen belongs to a study of blood T cell repertoires in COVID-19. Overall study context: T cells, B-cell-depleted T cells, or PBMCs provided the cDNA or gDNA that served as material.

CDR1 is MNHNS and CDR2 is SASEGT in the germline V gene. The CDR3 is 18 amino acids. Trimming removed 4 bases from V and 12 bases from J; junction bases left unmatched: 23. V usage is TRBV6-1 and J usage is TRBJ2-1; 8 bases align to TRBD2. Sequencing input: peripheral blood. This TCR came from a man aged 55-75 years with acute or convalescent COVID-19. The CDR3 DNA is TGTGCCAGCAGTGCGTCGCTAACCGGGACTAGTGTTAATGATTGGCAGTTCTTC. This sequence encodes CASSASLTGTSVNDWQFF.